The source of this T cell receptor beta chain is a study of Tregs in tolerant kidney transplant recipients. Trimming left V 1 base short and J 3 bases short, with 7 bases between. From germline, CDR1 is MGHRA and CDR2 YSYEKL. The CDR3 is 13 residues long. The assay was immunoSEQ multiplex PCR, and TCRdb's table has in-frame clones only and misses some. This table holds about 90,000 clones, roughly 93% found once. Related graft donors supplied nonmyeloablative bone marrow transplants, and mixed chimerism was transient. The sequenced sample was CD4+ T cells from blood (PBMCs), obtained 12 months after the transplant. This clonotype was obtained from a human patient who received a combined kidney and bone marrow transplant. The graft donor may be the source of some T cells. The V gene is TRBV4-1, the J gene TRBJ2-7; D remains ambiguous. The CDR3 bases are TGCGCCAGCAGCCAAGTGAAACACTACGAGCAGTACTTC. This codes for CASSQVKHYEQYF.